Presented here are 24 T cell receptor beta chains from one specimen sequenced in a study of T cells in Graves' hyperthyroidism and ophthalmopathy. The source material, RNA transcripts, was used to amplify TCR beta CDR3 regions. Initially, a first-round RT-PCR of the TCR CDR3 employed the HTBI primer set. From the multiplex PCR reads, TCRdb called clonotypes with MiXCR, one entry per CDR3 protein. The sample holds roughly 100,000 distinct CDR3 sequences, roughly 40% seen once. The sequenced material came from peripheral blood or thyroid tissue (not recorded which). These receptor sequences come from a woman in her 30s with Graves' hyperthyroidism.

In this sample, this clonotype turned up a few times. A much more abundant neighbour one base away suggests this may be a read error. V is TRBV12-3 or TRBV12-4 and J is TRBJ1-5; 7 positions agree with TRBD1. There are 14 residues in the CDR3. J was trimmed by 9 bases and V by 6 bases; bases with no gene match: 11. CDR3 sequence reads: CASSPGQSGLPQHF. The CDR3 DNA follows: TGTGCCAGCAGCCCGGGACAGTCCGGATTGCCCCAGCATTTT.

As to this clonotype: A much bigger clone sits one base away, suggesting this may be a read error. CDR3 bases: TGTGCCAGCAGCGCCGCGAGTCAGTTCGCAGATACGCAGTATTTT. It yields the protein CASSAASQFADTQYF. This chain uses TRBV14 with TRBJ2-3; D unresolved. Germline assignment: CDR1 SGHDN and CDR2 FVKESK. V was pared by 5 bases and J by 4 bases, with 16 bases between. The CDR3 consists of 15 residues.

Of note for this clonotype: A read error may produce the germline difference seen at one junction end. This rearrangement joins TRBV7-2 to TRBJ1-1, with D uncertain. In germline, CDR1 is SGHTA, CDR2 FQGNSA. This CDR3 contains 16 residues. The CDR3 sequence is CDSSLRAIGGDTEASF. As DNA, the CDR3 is TGTGACAGCAGCTTAAGGGCCATAGGTGGTGACACTGAAGCTTCCTTT.

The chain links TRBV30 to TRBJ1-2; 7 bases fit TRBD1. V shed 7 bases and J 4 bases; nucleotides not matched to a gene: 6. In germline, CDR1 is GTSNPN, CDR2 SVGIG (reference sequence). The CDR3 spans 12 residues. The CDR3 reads CASPGGTYGYTF. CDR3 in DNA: TGTGCCTCACCAGGGGGAACCTATGGCTACACCTTC.

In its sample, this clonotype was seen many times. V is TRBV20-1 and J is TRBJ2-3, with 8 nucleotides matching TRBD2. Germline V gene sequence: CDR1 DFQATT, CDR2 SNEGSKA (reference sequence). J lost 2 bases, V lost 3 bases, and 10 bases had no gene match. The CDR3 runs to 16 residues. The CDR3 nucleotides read TGCAGTGCTAGCGTCGCAGCGGGAGAAGACACAGATACGCAGTATTTT. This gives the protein CSASVAAGEDTDTQYF.

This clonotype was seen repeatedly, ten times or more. This chain's CDR3 is CASSLITAHKIYEQYF. In DNA form, the CDR3 reads TGTGCCAGCAGCTTAATAACAGCCCATAAGATTTACGAGCAGTACTTC. J is TRBJ2-7 and V is TRBV7-8, with D hard to call. V shed 2 bases and J shed 4 bases, with 18 bases lying between them. This CDR3 spans 16 amino acids. The germline gives CDR1 SGHVS, CDR2 FQNEAQ.

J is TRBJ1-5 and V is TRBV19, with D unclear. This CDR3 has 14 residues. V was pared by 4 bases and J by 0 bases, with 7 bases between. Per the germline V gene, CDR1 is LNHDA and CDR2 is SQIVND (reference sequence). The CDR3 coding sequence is TGTGCCAGTAGTACGGATGTTAGCAATCAGCCCCAGCATTTT. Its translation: CASSTDVSNQPQHF.

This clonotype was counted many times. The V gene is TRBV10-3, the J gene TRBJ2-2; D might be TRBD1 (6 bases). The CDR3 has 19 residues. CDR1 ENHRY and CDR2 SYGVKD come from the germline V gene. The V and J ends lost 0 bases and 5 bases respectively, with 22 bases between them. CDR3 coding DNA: TGTGCCATCAGTGAGTCGAAGGGTGAACAGGGAGAATATACCGGGGAGCTGTTTTTT. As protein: CAISESKGEQGEYTGELFF.

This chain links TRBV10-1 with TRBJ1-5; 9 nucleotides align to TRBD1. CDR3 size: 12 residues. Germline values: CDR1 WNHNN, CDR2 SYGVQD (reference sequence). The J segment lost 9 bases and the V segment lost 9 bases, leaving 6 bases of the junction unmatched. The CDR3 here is CARGQGVWPQHF. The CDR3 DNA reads TGCGCCAGGGGACAGGGTGTGTGGCCCCAGCATTTT.

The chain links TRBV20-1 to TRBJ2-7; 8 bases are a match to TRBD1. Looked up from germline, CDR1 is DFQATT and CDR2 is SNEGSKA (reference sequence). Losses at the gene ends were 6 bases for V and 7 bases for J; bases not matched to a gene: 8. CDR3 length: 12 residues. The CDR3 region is CSATGTGLEQYF. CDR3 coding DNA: TGCAGTGCCACCGGGACAGGTCTTGAGCAGTACTTC.

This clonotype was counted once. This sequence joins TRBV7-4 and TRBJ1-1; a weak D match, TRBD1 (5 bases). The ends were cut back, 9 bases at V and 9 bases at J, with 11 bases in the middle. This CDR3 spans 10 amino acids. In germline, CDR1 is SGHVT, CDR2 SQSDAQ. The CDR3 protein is CARQEPKAFF. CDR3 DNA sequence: TGTGCCAGACAGGAACCCAAAGCTTTCTTT.

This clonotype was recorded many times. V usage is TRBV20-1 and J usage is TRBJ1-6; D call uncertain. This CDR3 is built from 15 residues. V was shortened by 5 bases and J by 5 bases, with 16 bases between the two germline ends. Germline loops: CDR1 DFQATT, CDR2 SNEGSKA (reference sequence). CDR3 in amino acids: CSAPPPGKHNSPLHF. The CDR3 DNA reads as TGCAGTGCTCCACCCCCGGGCAAACATAATTCACCCCTCCACTTT.

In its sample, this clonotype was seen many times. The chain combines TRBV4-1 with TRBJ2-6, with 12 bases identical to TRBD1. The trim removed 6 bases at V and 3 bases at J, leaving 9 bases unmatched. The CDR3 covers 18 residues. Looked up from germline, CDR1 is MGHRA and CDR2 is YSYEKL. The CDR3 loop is CASRPGTGGAGGANVLTF. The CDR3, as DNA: TGCGCCAGCAGGCCCGGGACAGGGGGCGCAGGTGGGGCCAACGTCCTGACTTTC.

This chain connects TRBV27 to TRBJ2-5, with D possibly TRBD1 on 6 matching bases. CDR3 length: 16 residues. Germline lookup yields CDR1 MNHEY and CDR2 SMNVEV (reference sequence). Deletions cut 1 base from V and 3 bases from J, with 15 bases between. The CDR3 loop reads CASSLYRVTGKETQYF. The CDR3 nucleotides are TGTGCCAGCAGTTTATACAGGGTAACCGGTAAAGAGACCCAGTACTTC.

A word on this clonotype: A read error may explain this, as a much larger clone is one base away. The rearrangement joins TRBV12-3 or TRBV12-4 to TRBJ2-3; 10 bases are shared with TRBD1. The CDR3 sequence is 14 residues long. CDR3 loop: CASSWTGGTDTLYF. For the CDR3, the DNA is TGTGCCAGCAGTTGGACAGGGGGAACAGATACGCTGTATTTT.

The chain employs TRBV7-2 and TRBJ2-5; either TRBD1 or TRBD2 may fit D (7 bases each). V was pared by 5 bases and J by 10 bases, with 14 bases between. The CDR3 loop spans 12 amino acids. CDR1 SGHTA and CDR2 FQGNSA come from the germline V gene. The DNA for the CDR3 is TGTGCCAGCAGCCCCAGGGGGAGGGACCAGTACTTC. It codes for CASSPRGRDQYF.

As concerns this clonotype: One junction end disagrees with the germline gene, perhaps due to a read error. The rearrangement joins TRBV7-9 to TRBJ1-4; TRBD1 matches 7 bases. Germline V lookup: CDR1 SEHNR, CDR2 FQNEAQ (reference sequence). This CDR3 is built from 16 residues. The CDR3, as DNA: TGTGCCAGCAGCCAGGAACCCCGGGACAGAAATGAAAACCTGTTTTTT. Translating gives CASSQEPRDRNENLFF.

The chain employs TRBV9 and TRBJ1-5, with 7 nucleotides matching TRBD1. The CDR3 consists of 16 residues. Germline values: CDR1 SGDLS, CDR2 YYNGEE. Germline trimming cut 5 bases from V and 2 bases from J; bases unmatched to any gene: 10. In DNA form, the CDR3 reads TGTGCCAGCAGTACCCCAACAGGGGCAGGCAATCAGCCCCAGCATTTT. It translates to CASSTPTGAGNQPQHF.

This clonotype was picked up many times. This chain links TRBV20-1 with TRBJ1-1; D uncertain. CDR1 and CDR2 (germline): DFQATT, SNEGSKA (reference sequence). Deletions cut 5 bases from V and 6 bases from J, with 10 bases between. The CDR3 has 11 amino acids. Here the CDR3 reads CSAVALAEAFF. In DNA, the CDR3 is TGCAGTGCTGTGGCGTTGGCTGAAGCTTTCTTT.

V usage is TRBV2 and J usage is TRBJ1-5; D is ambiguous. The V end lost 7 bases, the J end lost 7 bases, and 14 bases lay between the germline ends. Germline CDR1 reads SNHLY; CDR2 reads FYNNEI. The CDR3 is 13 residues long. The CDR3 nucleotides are TGTGCCAGCAAAATGGGGTTTGGGCAGCCCCAGCATTTT. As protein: CASKMGFGQPQHF.

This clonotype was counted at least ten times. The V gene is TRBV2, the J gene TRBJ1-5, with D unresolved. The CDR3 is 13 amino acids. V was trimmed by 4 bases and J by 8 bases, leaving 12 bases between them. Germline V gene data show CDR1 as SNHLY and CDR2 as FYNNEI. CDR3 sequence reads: CASSGAGHKPQHF. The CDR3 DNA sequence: TGTGCCAGCAGTGGGGCCGGCCACAAGCCCCAGCATTTT.

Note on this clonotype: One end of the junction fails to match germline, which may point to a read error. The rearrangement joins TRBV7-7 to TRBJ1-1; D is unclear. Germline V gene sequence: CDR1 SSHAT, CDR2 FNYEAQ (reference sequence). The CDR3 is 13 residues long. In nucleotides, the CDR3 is TGTGCTAGCAGTATTGACAAGAACACTGGAGCTTTCTTT. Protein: CASSIDKNTGAFF.

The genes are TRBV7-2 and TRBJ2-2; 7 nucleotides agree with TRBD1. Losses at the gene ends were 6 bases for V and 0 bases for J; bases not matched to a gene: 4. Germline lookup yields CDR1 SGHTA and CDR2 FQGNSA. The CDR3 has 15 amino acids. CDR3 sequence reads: CASSRGQTNTGELFF. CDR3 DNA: TGTGCCAGCAGTCGGGGACAGACGAACACCGGGGAGCTGTTTTTT.

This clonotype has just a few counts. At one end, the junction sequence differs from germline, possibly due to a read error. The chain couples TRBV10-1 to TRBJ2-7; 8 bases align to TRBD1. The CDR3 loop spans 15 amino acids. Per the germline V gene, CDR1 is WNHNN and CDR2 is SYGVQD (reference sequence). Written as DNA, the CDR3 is TGTGCCAGCAGTCGACCGGGACAGGACCATTTGCAGCAGTACTTC. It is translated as CASSRPGQDHLQQYF.